The next 5 T cell receptor beta chains were all read from a single sample in a study of Ad26.COV2.S vaccination and SARS-CoV-2 variants. TCRdb's copy holds only in-frame clones and misses some; the assay was immunoSEQ multiplex PCR. The sample has roughly 380,000 clones; around 89% are singletons. Treatment: about 20 received Ad26.COV2.S at low or high dose, single or two shots; about 5 received placebo; per-sample allocation not given. Vaccine and placebo recipients were sampled on day 63 after the first injection. The sample here was peripheral blood, taken in a trial of Ad26.COV2.S vaccine versus placebo. These receptors originate from a person aged 18-60 years who received the Ad26.COV2.S COVID-19 vaccine or a placebo.

V is TRBV11-3 and J is TRBJ1-2; D is possibly TRBD1 (6 bases). Trimming removed 5 bases from V and 6 bases from J, with 13 bases in between. Germline CDR1 is SGHNT and CDR2 is YENEEA. The CDR3 sequence is 13 residues long. DNA of the CDR3: TGTGCCAGCAGCAATAGGGGGATCGATGGCTACACCTTC. Encoded protein: CASSNRGIDGYTF.

The gene calls are TRBV7-2 and TRBJ1-1, with a possible D match to TRBD1 (6 bases). Trimming pared 1 base from V and 3 bases from J, leaving 15 bases between. Per the germline V gene, CDR1 is SGHTA and CDR2 is FQGNSA. The CDR3 covers 16 residues. The CDR3 DNA follows: TGTGCCAGCAGCTTAGTGTCGGGGAGGGGGTACACTGAAGCTTTCTTT. This gives the protein CASSLVSGRGYTEAFF.

The chain carries TRBV30 and TRBJ1-5; maybe TRBD1 (5 bases). From germline, CDR1 is GTSNPN and CDR2 SVGIG (reference sequence). V gave up 2 bases and J gave up 1 base, with 9 bases separating them. There are 14 residues in the CDR3. The CDR3 sequence: CAWSTRQSNQPQHF. CDR3 coding DNA: TGTGCCTGGAGTACGAGACAGAGCAATCAGCCCCAGCATTTT.

This rearrangement joins TRBV3-1 (or the pseudogene TRBV3-2) to TRBJ2-1; D assignment may be TRBD1 or TRBD2 (5 bases each). CDR1 LGHDT and CDR2 YNNKEL come from the germline V gene (reference sequence). The V gene lost 0 bases and the J gene lost 0 bases, with 15 bases spanning the gap. This CDR3 spans 18 amino acids. The CDR3, as DNA: TGTGCCAGCAGCCAAGATCCCGGGGCCACCAGCTCCTACAATGAGCAGTTCTTC. Its translation is CASSQDPGATSSYNEQFF.

The chain joins TRBV19 to TRBJ2-5; 13 nucleotides match TRBD2. V gave up 6 bases and J gave up 5 bases; unmatched junction bases: 3. In germline, CDR1 is LNHDA, CDR2 SQIVND (reference sequence). The CDR3 is 14 amino acids. The CDR3 region is CASRLAGGVETQYF. CDR3 nucleotide sequence: TGTGCCAGTAGACTAGCGGGGGGGGTGGAGACCCAGTACTTC.